The rows below give T cell receptor beta chains drawn from one sample of a study of a mutant IDH1 vaccine in newly diagnosed glioma. Method: immunoSEQ multiplex PCR; TCRdb's copy keeps in-frame clones and lacks some. Among around 100,000 clones, roughly 88% were seen once, and the ten largest hold roughly 0.61%. Antigens for these TCRs are unknown. Material: PBMCs, obtained from a glioma patient whose treatment included an IDH1 peptide vaccine. The receptors were gathered from a woman aged 50 to 60 with glioma. Each CDR3 is given with its conserved first and last residue. D genes are given only for firm matches. The size of a clone is reported for some rows only, either as once, few or many, or as a class for expanded clones.

size,D,J,V,CDR3
.,TRBD2,TRBJ2-5,TRBV5-1,CASSLSTSGSGETQYF
.,.,TRBJ2-1,TRBV27,CASSLLWIPGGSSYNEQFF
.,TRBD2,TRBJ2-1,TRBV7-3,CASSLSREETSGNEQFF
few,TRBD2,TRBJ2-2,TRBV6-4,CASSSGSTGELFF
.,TRBD1,TRBJ2-1,TRBV6-6,CASTGTGGYNEQFF
.,.,TRBJ2-2,TRBV27,CASSLYTPPRRAPSNTGELFF
.,.,TRBJ2-7,TRBV4-1,CASSLAGAGNYEQYF
.,.,TRBJ1-5,TRBV11-2,CAPRPPRSNQPQHF
.,TRBD2,TRBJ2-7,TRBV14,CASSQDAGAWYEQYF
.,TRBD2,TRBJ2-7,TRBV29-1,CSVEDFSGTSGISYEQYF
.,.,TRBJ2-7,TRBV19,CASSPSGGSSYEQYF
.,TRBD1,TRBJ2-3,TRBV5-1,CASSLRQGAGDTQYF
.,.,TRBJ1-2,TRBV30,CAWSSGVGYGYTF
.,.,TRBJ1-4,TRBV14,CASSQEWGGATNEKLFF
.,TRBD1,TRBJ1-5,TRBV28,CASSSGTGYTQPQHF
.,.,TRBJ1-1,TRBV19,CASSIGGNTEAFF
.,.,TRBJ1-4,TRBV19,CATYNRRTGRQIMKKLFF
.,TRBD1,TRBJ1-2,TRBV4-1,CASSQGAGQNYGYTF
once,.,TRBJ2-5,TRBV7-8,CASSLPDLPKETQYF
.,.,TRBJ2-3,TRBV5-1,CASSLEGRPSTDTQYF
.,.,TRBJ1-2,TRBV6-5,CASREGPLYGYTF
few,TRBD2,TRBJ2-3,TRBV29-1,CSVDTGLADTQYF
.,.,TRBJ2-2,TRBV15,CATLSSNTGELFF
.,TRBD1,TRBJ1-2,TRBV18,CASSPIGQGNYGYTF
few,.,TRBJ2-7,TRBV28,CASSSGQLREQYF
.,TRBD2,TRBJ2-1,TRBV14,CASSLVAGAVSEQFF
once,.,TRBJ1-4,TRBV6-6,CASSYGYGGDEKLFF
.,.,TRBJ2-5,TRBV19,CASSSLGETQYF
.,.,TRBJ1-1,TRBV28,CASGRNTEAFF
.,.,TRBJ1-5,TRBV2,CASRSGRYSNQPQHF
.,.,TRBJ2-5,TRBV27,CASSSRPLSETQYF
.,.,TRBJ1-2,TRBV21-1,CASSNRDLPRVGYTF
.,.,TRBJ2-3,TRBV19,CASSRDFERYF